This T cell receptor (beta chain) was observed in a study of molecular identifiers for immune sequencing clone quantification. In the sort, naive CD8 T cells were defined as CD8+CD4-CCR7+CD45RA+. One entry per CDR3 protein, called by TCRdb with MiXCR from the PCR reads. The table includes around 480,000 distinct CDR3 sequences, around a fifth detected once. In the case of this clonotype: At one end, the junction sequence differs from germline, possibly due to a read error.

The CDR3 is 13 residues long. Germline V gene lookup returns CDR1 SEHNR and CDR2 FQNEAQ (reference sequence). This TCR was sampled from a human donor in good health. Some libraries in this study had Jurkat cell RNA spiked in. The specimen was naive CD8+ T cells from blood, with Jurkat cell RNA spiked in. Noted subset: FACS-sorted CD8+CD4-CCR7+CD45RA+ naive T cells. This rearrangement joins TRBV7-9 to TRBJ2-7; tentatively, D is TRBD1 (6 bases). The CDR3 DNA reads TGTGCCAGCAGCCCCGGGACAAAATACGAGCGGTACTTC. Translation: CASSPGTKYERYF.